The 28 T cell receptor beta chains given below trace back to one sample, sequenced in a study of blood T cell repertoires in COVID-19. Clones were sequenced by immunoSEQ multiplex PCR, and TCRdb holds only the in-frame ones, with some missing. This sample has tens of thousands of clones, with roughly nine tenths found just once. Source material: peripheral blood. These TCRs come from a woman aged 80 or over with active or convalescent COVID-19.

This chain's CDR3 is CASSPVRGGHHEQYF. The CDR3 DNA reads TGTGCCAGTAGTCCGGTGCGGGGGGGCCACCACGAGCAGTACTTC. The chain recombines TRBV19 with TRBJ2-7, with 9 nucleotides matching TRBD2. V gave up 5 bases and J gave up 5 bases; unmatched junction bases: 10. CDR1 LNHDA and CDR2 SQIVND come from the germline V gene (reference sequence). The CDR3 sequence is 15 residues long.

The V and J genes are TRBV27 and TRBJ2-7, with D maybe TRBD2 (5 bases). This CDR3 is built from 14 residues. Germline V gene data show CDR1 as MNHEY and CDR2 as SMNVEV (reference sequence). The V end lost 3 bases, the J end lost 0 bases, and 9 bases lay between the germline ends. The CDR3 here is CASSFSGSSYEQYF. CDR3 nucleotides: TGTGCCAGCAGTTTCAGTGGGAGCTCCTACGAGCAGTACTTC.

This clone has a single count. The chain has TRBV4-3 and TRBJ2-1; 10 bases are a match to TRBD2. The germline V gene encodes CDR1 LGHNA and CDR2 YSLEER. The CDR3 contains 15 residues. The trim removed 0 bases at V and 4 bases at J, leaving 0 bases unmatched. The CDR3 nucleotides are TGCGCCAGCAGCCAAGAACTAGCGGGGTACAATGAGCAGTTCTTC. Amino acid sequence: CASSQELAGYNEQFF.

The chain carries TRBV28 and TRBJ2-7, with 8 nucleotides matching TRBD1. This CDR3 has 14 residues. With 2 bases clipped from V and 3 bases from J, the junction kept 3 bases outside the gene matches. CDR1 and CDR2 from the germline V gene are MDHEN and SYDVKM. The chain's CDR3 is CASSLGQGGYEQYF. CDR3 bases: TGTGCCAGCAGTTTAGGACAGGGTGGCTACGAGCAGTACTTC.

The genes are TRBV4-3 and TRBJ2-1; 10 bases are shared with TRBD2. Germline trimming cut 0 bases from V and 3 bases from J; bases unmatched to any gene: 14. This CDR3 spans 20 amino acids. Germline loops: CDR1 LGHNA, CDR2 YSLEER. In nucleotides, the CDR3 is TGCGCCAGCAGCCAAGACGTCAAGCGGGGGGGCTATGGATACTACAATGAGCAGTTCTTC. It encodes CASSQDVKRGGYGYYNEQFF.

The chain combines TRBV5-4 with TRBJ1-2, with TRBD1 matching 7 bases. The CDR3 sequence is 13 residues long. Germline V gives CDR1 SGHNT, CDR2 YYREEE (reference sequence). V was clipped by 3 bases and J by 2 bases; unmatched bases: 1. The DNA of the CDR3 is TGTGCCAGCAGCTGGGGACAGAACTATGGCTACACCTTC. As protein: CASSWGQNYGYTF.

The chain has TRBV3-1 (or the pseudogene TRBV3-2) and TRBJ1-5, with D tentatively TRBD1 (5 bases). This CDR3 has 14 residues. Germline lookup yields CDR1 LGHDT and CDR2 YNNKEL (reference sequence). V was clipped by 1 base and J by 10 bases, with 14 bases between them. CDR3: CASSQGGAGKPQHF. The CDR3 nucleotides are TGTGCCAGCAGCCAAGGAGGAGCAGGGAAACCCCAGCATTTT.

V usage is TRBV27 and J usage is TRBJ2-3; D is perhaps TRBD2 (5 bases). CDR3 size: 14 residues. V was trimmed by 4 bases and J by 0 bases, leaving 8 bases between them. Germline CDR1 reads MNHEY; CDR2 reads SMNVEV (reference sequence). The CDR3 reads CASSWRQSTDTQYF. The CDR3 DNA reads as TGTGCCAGCAGTTGGAGGCAGAGCACAGATACGCAGTATTTT.

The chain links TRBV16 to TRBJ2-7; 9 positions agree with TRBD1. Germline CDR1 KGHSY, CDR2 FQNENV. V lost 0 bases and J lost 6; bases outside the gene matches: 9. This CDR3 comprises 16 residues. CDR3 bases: TGTGCCAGCAGCCAATCTATAGGGACAGGGAAAAGCGAGCAGTACTTC. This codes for CASSQSIGTGKSEQYF.

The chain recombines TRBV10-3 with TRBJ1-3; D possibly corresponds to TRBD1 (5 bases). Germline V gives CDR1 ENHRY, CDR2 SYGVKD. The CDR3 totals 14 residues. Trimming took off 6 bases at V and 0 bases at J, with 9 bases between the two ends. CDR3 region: CAIRGTISGNTIYF. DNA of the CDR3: TGTGCCATCAGGGGGACTATCTCTGGAAACACCATATATTTT.

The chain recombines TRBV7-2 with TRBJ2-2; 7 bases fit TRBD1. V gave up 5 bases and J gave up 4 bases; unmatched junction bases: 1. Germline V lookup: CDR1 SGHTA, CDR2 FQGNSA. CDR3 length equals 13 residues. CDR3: CASSHRGTGELFF. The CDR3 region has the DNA TGTGCCAGCAGCCACAGGGGCACCGGGGAGCTGTTTTTT.

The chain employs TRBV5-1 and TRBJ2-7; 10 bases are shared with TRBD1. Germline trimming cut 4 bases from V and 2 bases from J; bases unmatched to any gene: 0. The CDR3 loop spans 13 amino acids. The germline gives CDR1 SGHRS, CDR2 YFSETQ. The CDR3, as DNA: TGCGCCAGCAGCGGGACAGGGGCCTACGAGCAGTACTTC. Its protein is CASSGTGAYEQYF.

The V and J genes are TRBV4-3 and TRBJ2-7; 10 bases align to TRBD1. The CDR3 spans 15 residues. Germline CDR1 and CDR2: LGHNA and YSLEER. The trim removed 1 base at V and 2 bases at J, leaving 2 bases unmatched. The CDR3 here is CASSQGQGAPYEQYF. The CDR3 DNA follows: TGCGCCAGCAGCCAAGGACAGGGGGCCCCCTACGAGCAGTACTTC.

The CDR3 spells CASSQAGQGNGYTF. The CDR3 DNA sequence: TGTGCCAGCAGCCAAGCGGGACAGGGAAATGGCTACACCTTC. The V call is TRBV3-1 (or the pseudogene TRBV3-2), the J call TRBJ1-2; 9 nucleotides align to TRBD1. Germline CDR1 is LGHDT and CDR2 is YNNKEL (reference sequence). Trimming cost V 1 base and J 6 bases; bases outside gene matches: 3. CDR3 length: 14 residues.

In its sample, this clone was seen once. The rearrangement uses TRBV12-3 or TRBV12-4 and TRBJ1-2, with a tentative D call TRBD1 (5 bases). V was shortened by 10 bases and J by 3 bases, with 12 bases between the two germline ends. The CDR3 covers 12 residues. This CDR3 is CATQRGYYGYTF. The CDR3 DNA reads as TGTGCCACCCAACGGGGGTACTATGGCTACACCTTC.

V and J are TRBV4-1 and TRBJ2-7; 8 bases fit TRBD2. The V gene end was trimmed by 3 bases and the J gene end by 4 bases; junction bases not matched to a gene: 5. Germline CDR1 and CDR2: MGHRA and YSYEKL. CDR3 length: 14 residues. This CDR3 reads CASSHQREGYEQYF. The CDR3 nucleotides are TGCGCCAGCAGCCACCAACGGGAGGGTTACGAGCAGTACTTC.

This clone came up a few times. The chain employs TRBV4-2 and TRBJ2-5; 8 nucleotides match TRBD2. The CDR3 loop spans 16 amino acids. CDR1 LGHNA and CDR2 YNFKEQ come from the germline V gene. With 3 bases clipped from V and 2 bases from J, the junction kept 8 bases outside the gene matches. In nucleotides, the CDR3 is TGTGCCAGCAGCCAGGACGGGACTAGAAAACAAGAGACCCAGTACTTC. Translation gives CASSQDGTRKQETQYF.

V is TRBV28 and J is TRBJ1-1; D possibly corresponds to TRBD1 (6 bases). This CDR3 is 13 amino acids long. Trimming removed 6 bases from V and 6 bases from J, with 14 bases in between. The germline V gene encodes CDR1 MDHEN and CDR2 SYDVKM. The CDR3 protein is CASRRTASSEAFF. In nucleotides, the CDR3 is TGTGCCAGCAGACGGACAGCGTCCTCTGAAGCTTTCTTT.

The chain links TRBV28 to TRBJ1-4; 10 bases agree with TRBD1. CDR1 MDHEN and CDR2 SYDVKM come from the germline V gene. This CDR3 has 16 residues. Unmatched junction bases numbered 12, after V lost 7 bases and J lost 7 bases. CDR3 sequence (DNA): TGTGCCAGCAAGGTCGACAGGGGGCTTTCTACTGAAAAACTGTTTTTT. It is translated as CASKVDRGLSTEKLFF.

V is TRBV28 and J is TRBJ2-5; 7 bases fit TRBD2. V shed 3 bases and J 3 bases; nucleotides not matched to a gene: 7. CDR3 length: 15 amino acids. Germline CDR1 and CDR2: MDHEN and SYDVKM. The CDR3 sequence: CASSLGGVREETQYF. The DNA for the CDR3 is TGTGCCAGCAGTTTGGGAGGGGTAAGAGAAGAGACCCAGTACTTC.

The CDR3 bases are TGTGCCACCAGTGGGGCCTCAGGGAATCAGCCCCAGCATTTT. It translates to CATSGASGNQPQHF. The J gene is TRBJ1-5, the V gene TRBV24-1; perhaps TRBD1 as D (5 bases). Germline V lookup: CDR1 KGHDR, CDR2 SFDVKD. Trimming took off 5 bases at V and 4 bases at J, with 11 bases between the two ends. This CDR3 has 14 residues.

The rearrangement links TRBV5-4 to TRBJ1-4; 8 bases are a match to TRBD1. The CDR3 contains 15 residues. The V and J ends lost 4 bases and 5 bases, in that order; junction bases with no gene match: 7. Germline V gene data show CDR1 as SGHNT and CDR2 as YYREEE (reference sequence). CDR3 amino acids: CASSRRQGQNEKLFF. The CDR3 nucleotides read TGTGCCAGCAGCAGACGACAGGGGCAGAATGAAAAACTGTTTTTT.

This CDR3 reads CASCLTRVPYEQYF. The CDR3 DNA follows: TGTGCCAGCTGTCTGACAAGAGTTCCCTACGAGCAGTACTTC. This chain connects TRBV28 to TRBJ2-7; D is unclear. Germline V gives CDR1 MDHEN, CDR2 SYDVKM. Trimming cost V 8 bases and J 2 bases, with 16 bases left between them. The CDR3 spans 14 residues. Full variable domain (outside the CDR3, taken from reference TRBV28 and TRBJ2-7): DVKVTQSSRYLVKRTGEKVFLECVQDMDHENMFWYRQDPGLGLRLIYFSYDVKMKEKGDIPEGYSVSREKKERFSLILESASTNQTSMYLCASCLTRVPYEQYFGPGTRLTVT.

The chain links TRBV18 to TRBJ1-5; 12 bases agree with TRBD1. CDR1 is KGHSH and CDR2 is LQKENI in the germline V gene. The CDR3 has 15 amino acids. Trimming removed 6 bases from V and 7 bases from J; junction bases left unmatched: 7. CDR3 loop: CASSPGQGAAQPQHF. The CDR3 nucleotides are TGTGCCAGCTCTCCGGGACAGGGGGCGGCGCAGCCCCAGCATTTT.

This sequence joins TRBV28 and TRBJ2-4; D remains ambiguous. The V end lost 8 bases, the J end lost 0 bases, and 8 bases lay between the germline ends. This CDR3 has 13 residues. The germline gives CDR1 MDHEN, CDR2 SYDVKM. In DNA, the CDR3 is TGTGCCAGCGAGCAAATAGCCAAAAACATTCAGTACTTC. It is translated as CASEQIAKNIQYF.

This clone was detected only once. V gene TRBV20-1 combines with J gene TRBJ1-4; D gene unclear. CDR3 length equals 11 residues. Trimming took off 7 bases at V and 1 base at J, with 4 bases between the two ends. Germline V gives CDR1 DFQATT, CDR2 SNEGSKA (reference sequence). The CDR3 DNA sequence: TGCAGTGGACAAACTAATGAAAAACTGTTTTTT. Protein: CSGQTNEKLFF.

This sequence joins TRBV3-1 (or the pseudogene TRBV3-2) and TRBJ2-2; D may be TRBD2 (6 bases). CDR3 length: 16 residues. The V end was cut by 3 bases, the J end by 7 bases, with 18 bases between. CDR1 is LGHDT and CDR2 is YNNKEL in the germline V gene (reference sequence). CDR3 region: CASSHLLGGSIGELFF. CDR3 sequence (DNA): TGTGCCAGCAGCCACCTCCTGGGGGGAAGCATCGGGGAGCTGTTTTTT.

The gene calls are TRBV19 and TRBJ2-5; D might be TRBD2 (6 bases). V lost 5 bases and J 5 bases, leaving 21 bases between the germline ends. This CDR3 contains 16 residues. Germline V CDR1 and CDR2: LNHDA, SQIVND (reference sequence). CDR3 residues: CASSYDPGVRRETQYF. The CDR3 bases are TGTGCCAGTAGTTACGACCCGGGGGTAAGGAGGGAGACCCAGTACTTC.